A selection of T cell receptor beta chains follows, all from one sample in a study of T cells after somatic rescue of genetic block. Profiled with immunoSEQ multiplex PCR; TCRdb holds only in-frame clones, not every one. This table holds 55,000 to 75,000 clones, around 93% found once. The sequencing input was peripheral blood mononuclear cells (PBMCs). The receptors derive from a man aged 35 to 55. The CDR3 runs from the conserved cysteine through the conserved F or W. The D gene is left open where the match is weak. Clone size is stated in some rows and not others, as once, few, many or a class when expanded.

clone_size j_call d_call v_call cdr3_nt cdr3_aa
NA TRBJ1-5 NA TRBV2 TGTGCCAGCAGTGGGGAGAGGACAAGCAATCAGCCCCAGCATTTT CASSGERTSNQPQHF
NA TRBJ1-2 TRBD1 TRBV6-5 TGTGCCAGCAGCGCAGGACAGGGGACCTATGGCTACACCTTC CASSAGQGTYGYTF
NA TRBJ1-2 NA TRBV19 TGTGCCAGTAGTATCGCCCACGGGGGGTATGGCTACACCTTC CASSIAHGGYGYTF
NA TRBJ2-6 NA TRBV4-3 TGCGCCAGCAGCCAAGATAGGGGGACTGGGGCCAACGTCCTGACTTTC CASSQDRGTGANVLTF
NA TRBJ2-4 NA TRBV5-6 TGTGCCAGCAGCTTGGCCCTAGCCAAAAACATTCAGTACTTC CASSLALAKNIQYF
NA TRBJ1-2 NA TRBV1 TGCACCAGCAGCCATGGACAGGCAGGCTTC CTSSHGQAGF
NA TRBJ2-7 TRBD1 TRBV27 TGTGCCAGCAGTGCGCCCGGGACAGGGGGCCACAACGAGCAGTACTTC CASSAPGTGGHNEQYF
NA TRBJ1-5 TRBD1 TRBV19 TGTGCCAGTAGTATCATTGGCAGGGGGGAGGATCAGCCCCAGCATTTT CASSIIGRGEDQPQHF
NA TRBJ1-2 NA TRBV2 TGTGCCAGCAGTGTTGGGGCAGGAGTCTATGGCTACACCTTC CASSVGAGVYGYTF
once TRBJ2-7 TRBD2 TRBV5-1 TGCGCCAGCACCCCATCGGGAGGAATAAGCTCCTACGAGCAGTACTTC CASTPSGGISSYEQYF
NA TRBJ2-7 TRBD2 TRBV15 TGTGCCACCAGCAGAGGTATAGCGGGAGGTGGTTCCTACGAGCAGTACTTC CATSRGIAGGGSYEQYF
NA TRBJ2-7 TRBD2 TRBV28 TGTGCCAGCAGTGCTAGCGGGTCTCGCGAGCAGTACTTC CASSASGSREQYF
NA TRBJ1-1 NA TRBV5-4 TGTGCCAGCAGCCTCGACAGTTCCCAGGCGGAAGCTTTCTTT CASSLDSSQAEAFF
NA TRBJ2-7 NA TRBV11-2 TGTGCCAGCAGCGTATACAGGGCGGAGGACGAGCAGTACTTC CASSVYRAEDEQYF
NA TRBJ2-6 NA TRBV6-5 TGTGCCAGCAGGGCAGACTCTGGGGCCAACGTCCTGACTTTC CASRADSGANVLTF
NA TRBJ2-5 TRBD1 TRBV10-3 TGTGCCATCAGTGACCGGGACAGGGGAAGGGAGACCCAGTACTTC CAISDRDRGRETQYF